This T cell receptor beta chain was sequenced during a study of blood T cell repertoires in COVID-19. Turning to the study itself: T cells, B-cell-depleted T cells, or PBMCs provided the cDNA or gDNA that served as material.

Germline-derived CDR1 and CDR2 are LGHDT and YNNKEL (reference sequence). V lost 4 bases to trimming and J lost 1 base; unmatched junction nucleotides: 6. The CDR3 contains 16 residues. In the original analysis: Reference gene primer amplification yielded estimated nucleated cell counts. Clones were sequenced by immunoSEQ multiplex PCR, and TCRdb holds only the in-frame ones, with some missing. The DNA gave D and trimming, while V, J and clone size come from that table. The sample shows 320,000 or so clones, 85% of them seen only once. This receptor was taken from a woman in her twenties or thirties who had been exposed to COVID-19. Sequencing was done on a sample of PBMCs or T cells enriched from blood (not recorded which). The rearrangement links TRBV3-1 (or the pseudogene TRBV3-2) to TRBJ2-3; 9 bases are shared with TRBD1. The CDR3 DNA is TGTGCCAGCAGCCCGTCGAGACAGGGGGGCACAGATACGCAGTATTTT. Translating it yields CASSPSRQGGTDTQYF.